This T cell receptor (beta chain) came from a study of human versus mouse CDR3 diversity and MHC coevolution. Cells were CD45RO-negative CD62L-positive naive CD4 T cells sorted from PBMCs. Whole-study results and caveats: Among all groups, most of the three human donors showed least clonal inequality. About 1.6 million TCR beta clonotypes were estimated for humans, the largest repertoire.

Of note for this clone: The target antigen is unknown.

The CDR3 contains 11 residues. Trimming removed 4 bases at V and 10 bases at J, with 9 bases between. CDR1 MNHEY and CDR2 SVGAGI come from the germline V gene. The assay was immunoSEQ multiplex PCR, and TCRdb's table has in-frame clones only and misses some. Among about 60,000 clones, around 94% were seen once, and the ten largest hold about 20%. The receptor's source is a person in their sixties in good health. Material: naive CD4+ T cells from blood. Subset here: CD45RO-negative CD62L-positive naive CD4 T cells. This sequence joins TRBV6-5 and TRBJ2-3, with D uncertain. CDR3 in amino acids: CASSSLSAQYF. The CDR3, as DNA: TGTGCCAGCAGTTCCTTATCGGCGCAGTATTTT.